Below are 17 T cell receptor beta chains sequenced from a single sample in a study of glioma-infiltrating T cells after dendritic cell vaccination. Generated by immunoSEQ multiplex PCR, the TCRdb table keeps only in-frame clones and is missing some. Here the sample spans about 63,000 clones, more than 75% being singletons. Time point defined: after dendritic cell vaccination, including at tumor progression/relapse. The sample consisted of blood, taken after dendritic cell vaccination. The receptor source for this set is a human donor with glioblastoma.

This chain joins TRBV11-2 and TRBJ2-2; D not resolved. The V gene's germline CDR1 is SGHAT and CDR2 FQNNGV. Trimming removed 4 bases at V and 1 base at J, with 19 bases between. The CDR3 has 18 residues. CDR3 in DNA: TGTGCCAGCAGCTCCCCGACTTCGGCGGTGCTGAACACCGGGGAGCTGTTTTTT. Its protein product is CASSSPTSAVLNTGELFF.

The V call is TRBV19, the J call TRBJ2-1, with a weak D call TRBD2 (6 bases). The ends were cut back, 7 bases at V and 7 bases at J, with 14 bases in the middle. The CDR3 runs 13 residues. CDR1 and CDR2 from the germline V gene are LNHDA and SQIVND (reference sequence). CDR3 nucleotide sequence: TGTGCCAGTACTCCCGAGGGGAGGAATGAGCAGTTCTTC. It is translated as CASTPEGRNEQFF.

This clone was recorded a few times. The sample contains more than one DNA sequence encoding this CDR3. The V gene is TRBV19, the J gene TRBJ2-7; the D gene is possibly TRBD1 (5 bases). This CDR3 comprises 13 residues. The germline V and J ends were trimmed by 2 bases and 4 bases, with 9 bases remaining between them. CDR1 and CDR2 (germline): LNHDA, SQIVND (reference sequence). CDR3 bases: TGTGCCAGTAGTATAACCCCAGGGTACGAGCAGTACTTC. It codes for CASSITPGYEQYF.

J is TRBJ1-3 and V is TRBV19; a weak D match, TRBD1 (5 bases). The germline V and J ends were trimmed by 7 bases and 4 bases, with 17 bases remaining between them. The length of the CDR3 is 15 residues. Germline V gene data show CDR1 as LNHDA and CDR2 as SQIVND (reference sequence). CDR3 DNA sequence: TGTGCCAGTAAAAAAAACGGGGGGTCCGGAAACACCATATATTTT. Its protein product is CASKKNGGSGNTIYF.

The V call is TRBV18, the J call TRBJ1-2; tentative D call: TRBD1 (5 bases). Looked up from germline, CDR1 is KGHSH and CDR2 is LQKENI. Trimming took 5 bases from V and 5 from J, leaving 15 bases between them. This CDR3 comprises 14 residues. CDR3 bases: TGTGCCAGCTCATATAATACAGGTCATTATGGCTACACCTTC. Its translation: CASSYNTGHYGYTF.

This chain connects TRBV6-5 to TRBJ2-5; D ambiguous. V gave up 0 bases and J gave up 11 bases, with 13 bases separating them. Germline assignment: CDR1 MNHEY and CDR2 SVGAGI. The CDR3 sequence is 13 residues long. The CDR3 loop reads CASSYSPLGEQYF. The CDR3 region has the DNA TGTGCCAGCAGTTACTCCCCTCTCGGAGAGCAGTACTTC.

With regard to this clone: One junction end disagrees with the germline gene, perhaps due to a read error. The chain carries TRBV4-1 and TRBJ2-7; 8 bases match TRBD1. Per the germline V gene, CDR1 is MGHRA and CDR2 is YSYEKL. The CDR3 spans 13 residues. The CDR3 spells CTSSQATGAEQYF. The CDR3 region has the DNA TGCACCAGCAGCCAAGCGACAGGGGCCGAGCAGTACTTC.

The CDR3 loop is CASSLVWAGASGGYTF. In DNA, the CDR3 is TGTGCCAGCAGCTTAGTATGGGCAGGGGCGTCGGGTGGCTACACCTTC. The chain recombines TRBV11-2 with TRBJ1-2, with D possibly matching TRBD1 (6 bases). The germline CDR1 and CDR2 sequences are SGHAT and FQNNGV. V dropped 1 base and J dropped 7 bases, with 19 bases sitting between them. The CDR3 extends over 16 amino acids.

V usage is TRBV27 and J usage is TRBJ1-6; 7 bases line up with TRBD1. The CDR3 totals 16 residues. Germline lookup yields CDR1 MNHEY and CDR2 SMNVEV (reference sequence). The V gene end was trimmed by 5 bases and the J gene end by 2 bases; junction bases not matched to a gene: 6. CDR3 sequence reads: CASSLRDRPYNSPLHF. CDR3 in DNA: TGTGCCAGCAGTCTGCGGGACAGACCCTATAATTCACCCCTCCACTTT.

The genes are TRBV4-3 and TRBJ1-1; tentative D call: TRBD1 (6 bases). This CDR3 contains 15 residues. Germline V gene sequence: CDR1 LGHNA, CDR2 YSLEER. The V end lost 3 bases, the J end lost 6 bases, and 17 bases lay between the germline ends. The CDR3 DNA reads as TGCGCCAGCAGCCAGAGTGGGAGGGGGGGTCCTGAAGCTTTCTTT. This codes for CASSQSGRGGPEAFF.

The chain carries TRBV11-3 and TRBJ2-3; 9 nucleotides line up with TRBD1. After removal of 1 base from V and 2 bases from J, the junction contained 7 bases not matched to a gene. Germline V gene sequence: CDR1 SGHNT, CDR2 YENEEA. The CDR3 length is 17 residues. The CDR3 region has the DNA TGTGCCAGCAGCTTAGGTGACAGGGGGAGAAACACAGATACGCAGTATTTT. Its protein is CASSLGDRGRNTDTQYF.

This clone was seen more than once but under ten times. The chain has TRBV2 and TRBJ1-5; 10 nucleotides agree with TRBD1. The CDR3 extends over 14 amino acids. With V trimmed by 6 bases and J by 4 bases, 3 bases remained unmatched. Germline V gene data show CDR1 as SNHLY and CDR2 as FYNNEI. In DNA form, the CDR3 reads TGTGCCAGCAGGAGGGACAGGGGAAATCAGCCCCAGCATTTT. Its translation: CASRRDRGNQPQHF.

The V and J genes are TRBV14 and TRBJ2-7; 9 positions match TRBD1. Trimming took 4 bases from V and 2 from J; bases not matched to a gene: 6. The CDR3 extends over 15 amino acids. Germline CDR1 is SGHDN and CDR2 is FVKESK. DNA for the CDR3: TGTGCCAGCAGCCCCGGGACAGGGTATGCCTACGAGCAGTACTTC. Translating gives CASSPGTGYAYEQYF.

The chain has TRBV9 and TRBJ2-2; 9 bases agree with TRBD2. Germline CDR1 is SGDLS and CDR2 is YYNGEE. J gave up 2 bases and V 6 bases, and 14 bases lay outside the gene matches. CDR3 length: 18 amino acids. CDR3 sequence (DNA): TGTGCCAGCACCAGGAAAGGGAGCGGGGGGCCAAACACCGGGGAGCTGTTTTTT. This sequence encodes CASTRKGSGGPNTGELFF.

This clone was seen more than once but under ten times. The chain is built from TRBV7-2 and TRBJ1-2; D call uncertain. The CDR3 covers 15 residues. Germline V lookup: CDR1 SGHTA, CDR2 FQGNSA. V was cut by 2 bases and J by 1 base, with 11 bases left in between. The DNA of the CDR3 is TGTGCCAGCAGCTTATATGGTGACTATAACTATGGCTACACCTTC. It specifies CASSLYGDYNYGYTF.

The chain couples TRBV5-1 to TRBJ1-1; D not resolved. Trimming stripped 0 bases from V and 5 bases from J, with 14 bases between. This CDR3 comprises 15 residues. Germline V lookup: CDR1 SGHRS, CDR2 YFSETQ. In DNA, the CDR3 is TGCGCCAGCAGCTTGGCCGGGAAGGGAGGGACTGAAGCTTTCTTT. It yields the protein CASSLAGKGGTEAFF. The whole variable domain, filled in from reference TRBV5-1 and TRBJ1-1, reads KAGVTQTPRYLIKTRGQQVTLSCSPISGHRSVSWYQQTPGQGLQFLFEYFSETQRNKGNFPGRFSGRQFSNSRSEMNVSTLELGDSALYLCASSLAGKGGTEAFFGQGTRLTVV.

The chain uses TRBV7-6 and TRBJ2-1; D ambiguous. The length of the CDR3 is 13 residues. Trimming stripped 1 base from V and 6 bases from J, with 7 bases between. Germline values: CDR1 SGHVS, CDR2 FNYEAQ. The CDR3 DNA is TGTGCCAGCAGCTTAGACCCCGGCAATGAGCAGTTCTTC. This codes for CASSLDPGNEQFF.